This TCR beta chain was sequenced for a study of CD8 T cells in Susac syndrome. Study-wide findings and caveats: Regarding the TCR sequencing and HLA analysis, the study admitted that a relatively small number of individuals were involved.

Random hexamers served to reverse transcribe roughly 0.5 to 1 ug RNA. Multiplex PCR with immunoSEQ amplified the TCR beta CDR3 across 54 Vbeta and 13 Jbeta. MiXCR was run by TCRdb on the immunoSEQ multiplex PCR reads, yielding one entry per CDR3 protein. The sample yields about 300,000 distinct CDR3 sequences, around 85% seen once. V shed 0 bases and J shed 4 bases, with 15 bases lying between them. The length of the CDR3 is 15 residues. Germline V gene sequence: CDR1 DFQATT, CDR2 SNEGSKA (reference sequence). Control patients had untreated stable or active relapsing-remitting multiple sclerosis by revised McDonald criteria. In the case of this clonotype: As yet, its antigen is unknown.

The sequencing input was CD8+ T cells from PBMCs. This chain connects TRBV20-1 to TRBJ1-1, with a possible D match to TRBD1 (5 bases). The clonotype was recovered from a human donor with multiple sclerosis. For the CDR3, the DNA is TGCAGTGCTAGAGAACTGAGGGTCGGGGGCACTGAAGCTTTCTTT. The encoded protein is CSARELRVGGTEAFF.